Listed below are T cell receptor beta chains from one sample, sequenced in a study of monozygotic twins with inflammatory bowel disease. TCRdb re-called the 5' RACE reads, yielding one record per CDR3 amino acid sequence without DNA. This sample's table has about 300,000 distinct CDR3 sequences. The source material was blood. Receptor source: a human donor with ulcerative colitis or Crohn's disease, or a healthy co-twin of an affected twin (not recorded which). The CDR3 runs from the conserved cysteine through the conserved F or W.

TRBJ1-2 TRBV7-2 CACSFFLVANYGYTF
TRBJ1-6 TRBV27 CASRVAQDNSPLHF
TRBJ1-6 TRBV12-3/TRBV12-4 CASSYTGQNSPLHF
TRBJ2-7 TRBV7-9 CASSLFDNSHEQYF
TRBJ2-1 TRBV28 CASTPSGYNEQFF
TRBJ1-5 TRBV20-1 CSARDGYNQPQHF
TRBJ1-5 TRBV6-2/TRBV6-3 CASTIPGQPQHF
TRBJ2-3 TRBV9 CASSGGDRASTDTQYF
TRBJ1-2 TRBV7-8 CASSPRDRVFYGYTF
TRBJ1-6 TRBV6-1 CASSEEGWRRSYNSPLHF
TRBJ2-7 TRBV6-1 CASRFDRGYPYEQYF
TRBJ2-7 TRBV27 CASSSSPNYEQYF
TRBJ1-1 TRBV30 CAWIPGVGTGTEEAFF
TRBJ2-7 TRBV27 CASSRVRRSYEQYF
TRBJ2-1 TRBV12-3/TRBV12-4 CASRGTGIRANEQFF
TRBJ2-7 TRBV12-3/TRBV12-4 CASSLGQGWTYEQYF